This T cell receptor (beta chain) was identified during a study of shared clonotypes between healthy human individuals (dated by TCRdb to 2020 to 2021). As for the study more broadly: Three men and a couple of women, aged 18 to 49 years, made up the cohort. To estimate repertoire size and how much clonotypes are shared between individuals, the study performed deep sequencing of blood TCR repertoires from a few healthy adults. Per donor, leukapheresis produced somewhere between about 0.9 and 9.5 billion PBMCs. Different laboratories and diverse techniques were used to prepare libraries and sequence TCR repertoires, to increase sequencing depth and limit assay-specific biases.

A note on this clone: Its recognized antigen is unknown. No base quality values were provided; no much bigger clone lies one nucleotide off.

Healthy HIV-negative adults with no recently reported acute infections or vaccinations were included as donors. Every donor was a Caucasian adult living in Nashville, Tennessee, USA. For unsorted samples, some 87 million PBMCs were counted, and genomic DNA was extracted using the QIAamp DNA Blood Mini kit. After blood collection by leukapheresis, PBMCs were isolated using Ficoll-Histopaque density gradient centrifugation and then cryopreserved in the vapor phase of liquid nitrogen. TCR CDR3 regions were amplified from genomic DNA by multiplex PCR using the deep immunoSEQ assay. Genomic DNA extracted from each cell subset was distributed evenly over all wells of several immunoSEQ 96-well plates, and each plate served as one replicate. For unsorted PBMC, around 300 ng of genomic DNA, equivalent to around 30,000 T cell genomes, went into each replicate PCR. Genomic DNA from unsorted PBMC was sequenced over ten immunoSEQ deep assay plates. The purified libraries were quantified using a Qubit 3.0 fluorometer, sized with a Bioanalyzer 2100, and then quantified again using the KAPA Library Quantification kit. Every immunoSEQ 96-well plate was sequenced on a dedicated single-read 150-cycle Illumina NextSeq 550 flow cell. From the authors' description of their analysis: Because only junctional sequences without quality scores were contained in the immunoSEQ output, filtering matching that applied to full-length reads could not be performed. To assign V/J genes and CDR3, sequences were annotated using PyIR, a Python wrapper for IgBLAST v1.9, with IMGT germline references. Any read was removed if the V/J assignment was weak (E-value above 1e-6), the CDR3 was missing, or the read contained stop codons, out-of-frame junctions, or ambiguous translated residues. V3J clonotypes were defined as sequences sharing an identical inferred V gene, J gene, and CDR3 amino acid sequence. Percentage overlap between repertoires was calculated by dividing the number of shared unique clonotypes by the size of the smaller repertoire. Three approaches were used to assess repertoire richness: RTK rarefaction, the Chao1 estimator, and Recon v2.1 estimates of unobserved clonotypes. This is the immuneACCESS table as TCRdb keeps it, with only in-frame sequences that have V and J called. A part of the clones is gone; compared with another copy, unresolved V genes explain less than half, and the rest is unexplained. The V and J calls and clone size are taken from that table; D and trimming were inferred from the DNA. For this sample there are about 470,000 clones; roughly 77% appear just once. Less than 15% of the sample belongs to the ten largest clones.

After removal of 4 bases from V and 2 bases from J, the junction retains 7 bases not matched to a gene. The CDR3 runs 15 residues from the cysteine to the phenylalanine. CDR3 DNA only is kept here, 45 bases in frame from base 1. CDR1 and CDR2, looked up from the germline V gene, are MNHEY and SVGAGI. General conclusions and limits of the study: Pairwise subsampling indicated that sequencing depth was expected to affect the degree of clonotype sharing among donors. Only blood was sampled, and tissue TCR repertoires likely differ from those in blood. The small number of donors limited the genetic and exposure-history diversity represented.

The sequence is built from TRBV6-5 and TRBJ1-1, and TRBD1 aligns with 7 junction nucleotides. The clonotype comes from a middle-aged woman in good health. Some clones in this sample may be carry-over from other donors' samples. The sequencing input was PBMCs. The nucleotide sequence is TGTGCCAGCAGTTTGACAGGGACGAGTAACACTGAAGCTTTCTTT. This gives the protein CASSLTGTSNTEAFF.